The following is a TCR beta chain sequence with its context. Antigen: not known. The sample belongs to a study of CD8+ T cells in alopecia areata. The sequencing template was cDNA reverse transcribed from extracted RNA. Produced via immunoSEQ multiplex PCR; TCRdb's table is partial and in-frame only. This sample has some 110,000 clones; approximately 60% occur once, and the top ten carry 2.5% to 3.5%. Findings and limits, study-wide: Greater clonality was observed in lesional scalp samples, especially alopecia totalis/universalis, versus normal scalp.

CDR1 is MGHRA and CDR2 is YSYEKL in the germline V gene. V dropped 4 bases and J dropped 5 bases, with 11 bases sitting between them. This CDR3 contains 13 residues. The chain is built from TRBV4-1 and TRBJ2-5; D call uncertain. Material: CD4+ T cells sorted from blood. The clonotype originates from a human donor in good health. CDR3 in DNA: TGCGCCAGCAGCCGAGGCCCTTTGGAGACCCAGTACTTC. Translating it yields CASSRGPLETQYF.